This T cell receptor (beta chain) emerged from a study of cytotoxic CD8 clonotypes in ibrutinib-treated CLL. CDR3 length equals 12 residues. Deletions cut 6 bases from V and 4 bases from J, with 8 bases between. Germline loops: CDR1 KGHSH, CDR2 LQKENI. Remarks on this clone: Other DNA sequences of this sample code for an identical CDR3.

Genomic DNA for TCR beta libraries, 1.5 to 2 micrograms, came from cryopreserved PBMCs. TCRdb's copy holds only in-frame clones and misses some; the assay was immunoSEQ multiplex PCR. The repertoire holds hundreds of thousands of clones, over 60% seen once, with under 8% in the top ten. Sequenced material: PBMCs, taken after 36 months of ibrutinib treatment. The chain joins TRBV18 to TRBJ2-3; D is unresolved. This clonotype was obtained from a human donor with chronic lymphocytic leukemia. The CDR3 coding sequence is TGTGCCAGCTCGCCAAATTCAGATACGCAGTATTTT. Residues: CASSPNSDTQYF.